The 18 T cell receptor beta chains presented below share a single source sample, sequenced in a study of blood T cells in healthy people across ages. The authors ran a second PCR of roughly 7 to 11 cycles using a sample-barcoded 5' primer and a J-beta primer mix. TCRdb re-analysed the 5' RACE reads in MiXCR, keeping a single row per CDR3 protein. The table includes under 750,000 distinct CDR3 sequences, around half detected once. Material: blood. These receptors were obtained from a man aged 80 or over in good health.

The chain couples TRBV30 to TRBJ2-6, with D tentatively TRBD1 or TRBD2 (5 bases each). The CDR3 has 17 residues. V was trimmed by 7 bases and J by 0 bases, leaving 19 bases between them. In germline, CDR1 is GTSNPN, CDR2 SVGIG (reference sequence). Written as DNA, the CDR3 is TGTGCCTTGCTCCCGGGACGGTACTACTCTGGGGCCAACGTCCTGACTTTC. It yields the protein CALLPGRYYSGANVLTF. The complete variable domain, with remaining parts taken from reference TRBV30 and TRBJ2-6, reads SQTIHQWPATLVQPVGSPLSLECTVEGTSNPNLYWYRQAAGRGLQLLFYSVGIGQISSEVPQNLSASRPQDRQFILSSKKLLLSDSGFYLCALLPGRYYSGANVLTFGAGSRLTVL.

This clonotype occurred many times. The chain uses TRBV6-5 and TRBJ1-1; tentatively, D is TRBD1 (5 bases). Trimming removed 0 bases from V and 0 bases from J, with 8 bases in between. Looked up from germline, CDR1 is MNHEY and CDR2 is SVGAGI. CDR3 size: 15 residues. The CDR3 sequence is CASSYSGAVNTEAFF. CDR3 nucleotides: TGTGCCAGCAGTTACTCAGGGGCGGTGAACACTGAAGCTTTCTTT.

Only a few counts were recorded for this clonotype. This rearrangement joins TRBV7-8 to TRBJ2-7; D possibly corresponds to TRBD2 (6 bases). Trimming stripped 5 bases from V and 1 base from J, with 12 bases between. The germline CDR1 and CDR2 sequences are SGHVS and FQNEAQ. The CDR3 runs 14 residues. CDR3 DNA sequence: TGTGCCAGCAGCCGGGGGACCGATTCCTACGAGCAGTACTTC. As protein: CASSRGTDSYEQYF.

The chain is built from TRBV9 and TRBJ2-1; weak D call: TRBD2 (6 bases). This CDR3 has 16 amino acids. Trimming pared 4 bases from V and 2 bases from J, leaving 16 bases between. Looked up from germline, CDR1 is SGDLS and CDR2 is YYNGEE. DNA of the CDR3: TGTGCCAGCAGCCCCCAAGGCGGGGTTCCCTACAATGAGCAGTTCTTC. Translation: CASSPQGGVPYNEQFF.

This clonotype has just one count. The CDR3 reads CASSPHDGQNSPLHF. The CDR3 coding sequence is TGTGCCAGCTCACCACACGACGGACAAAATTCACCCCTCCACTTT. This chain joins TRBV18 and TRBJ1-6; weak D call: TRBD1 (5 bases). The CDR3 runs to 15 residues. The V end lost 1 base, the J end lost 7 bases, and 11 bases lay between the germline ends. The germline V gene encodes CDR1 KGHSH and CDR2 LQKENI.

The sample holds a few counts of this clonotype. The rearrangement uses TRBV29-1 and TRBJ2-3; possible D gene TRBD2, 6 bases. V dropped 6 bases and J dropped 2 bases, with 9 bases sitting between them. This CDR3 comprises 12 residues. Germline-derived CDR1 and CDR2 are SQVTM and ANQGSEA. The CDR3 DNA sequence: TGCAGCGTGGGGGGATACACAGATACGCAGTATTTT. Translation: CSVGGYTDTQYF.

The chain recombines TRBV7-2 with TRBJ2-3; D gene ambiguous. This CDR3 spans 14 amino acids. Germline V CDR1 and CDR2: SGHTA, FQGNSA. V was trimmed by 5 bases and J by 0 bases, leaving 9 bases between them. This chain's CDR3 is CASSVRPSTDTQYF. The CDR3 DNA is TGTGCCAGCAGCGTTAGGCCTAGCACAGATACGCAGTATTTT.

The genes are TRBV29-1 and TRBJ2-1, with a possible D match to TRBD1 (5 bases). This CDR3 is built from 13 residues. Trimming took off 0 bases at V and 10 bases at J, with 13 bases between the two ends. Germline V gives CDR1 SQVTM, CDR2 ANQGSEA. CDR3 sequence reads: CSVEEGARREQFF. CDR3 bases: TGCAGCGTTGAAGAAGGGGCCCGCCGAGAGCAGTTCTTC.

This clonotype was observed a handful of times. CDR3 sequence: CSAQDPLAGGETQYF. The CDR3 DNA reads TGCAGTGCGCAGGACCCACTGGCGGGGGGAGAGACCCAGTACTTC. The rearrangement joins TRBV20-1 to TRBJ2-5; 8 nucleotides line up with TRBD2. CDR3 length equals 15 residues. With 6 bases clipped from V and 4 bases from J, the junction kept 13 bases outside the gene matches. Germline V gene data show CDR1 as DFQATT and CDR2 as SNEGSKA (reference sequence).

This clonotype was seen more than once but under ten times. The J gene is TRBJ2-1, the V gene TRBV2; no clear D gene. The V gene's germline CDR1 is SNHLY and CDR2 FYNNEI. Trimming left V 6 bases short and J 4 bases short, with 10 bases between. The CDR3 is made up of 13 amino acids. The CDR3 reads CASRLDAYNEQFF. CDR3 DNA sequence: TGTGCCAGCAGGCTGGACGCATACAATGAGCAGTTCTTC.

The rearrangement joins TRBV21-1 to TRBJ1-2; the table's D call of TRBD1 was not tested on the DNA. TRBV21-1 is a pseudogene locus. The CDR3 totals 14 residues. The CDR3 coding sequence is TGTGCCAGCAGCCTCCAAGAGGGGGCGGATGGCTACACCTTC. It translates to CASSLQEGADGYTF.

Concerning this clonotype: A much larger clone lies a single base off, so this may be a read error. The chain employs TRBV6-5 and TRBJ2-2, with a weak D call TRBD1 (5 bases). The V end lost 6 bases, the J end lost 0 bases, and 11 bases lay between the germline ends. Germline-derived CDR1 and CDR2 are MNHEY and SVGAGI. This CDR3 has 15 amino acids. The CDR3 protein is CASSCDRPNTGELFF. CDR3 bases: TGTGCCAGCAGCTGCGACAGACCGAACACCGGGGAGCTGTTTTTT.

This clonotype occurred a few times. The chain recombines TRBV2 with TRBJ2-7; TRBD2 matches 7 bases. V lost 6 bases to trimming and J lost 1 base; unmatched junction nucleotides: 6. The CDR3 consists of 14 residues. CDR1 is SNHLY and CDR2 is FYNNEI in the germline V gene. The CDR3 loop is CASRVGGLSYEQYF. In DNA, the CDR3 is TGTGCCAGCAGGGTGGGAGGGTTGTCCTACGAGCAGTACTTC.

About this clonotype: At one end, the junction sequence differs from germline, possibly due to a read error. The chain has TRBV7-2 and TRBJ2-3; D is ambiguous. CDR3 size: 12 residues. Germline-derived CDR1 and CDR2 are SGHTA and FQGNSA. CDR3 region: CASSRTPETQYF. CDR3 nucleotide sequence: TGTGCCAGCAGTCGAACGCCAGAGACGCAGTATTTT.

There are many counts of this clonotype. The J gene is TRBJ1-2, the V gene TRBV20-1; 12 nucleotides align to TRBD1. Germline V CDR1 and CDR2: DFQATT, SNEGSKA (reference sequence). Losses at the gene ends were 6 bases for V and 7 bases for J; bases not matched to a gene: 12. The CDR3 contains 15 residues. CDR3 DNA sequence: TGCAGTGCCCAAAACCAGGGACAGGGGGCCGTTGGCTACACCTTC. Residues: CSAQNQGQGAVGYTF.

The rearrangement joins TRBV25-1 to TRBJ1-3; possible D gene TRBD1, 5 bases. Trimming pared 3 bases from V and 8 bases from J, leaving 14 bases between. There are 14 residues in the CDR3. Germline V gene data show CDR1 as MGHDK and CDR2 as SYGVNS. CDR3 nucleotides: TGTGCCAGCAGTGACCCGGGGGGAGCGGACACCATATATTTT. Translation gives CASSDPGGADTIYF.

The chain has TRBV4-3 and TRBJ1-1; 8 bases fit TRBD1. The CDR3 length is 15 residues. Germline V lookup: CDR1 LGHNA, CDR2 YSLEER. The V gene end was trimmed by 4 bases and the J gene end by 5 bases; junction bases not matched to a gene: 9. The CDR3 coding sequence is TGCGCCAGCAGCCGAGTAGGACAGGGTGGTACTGAAGCTTTCTTT. This translates into CASSRVGQGGTEAFF.

The genes are TRBV9 and TRBJ2-1; D is perhaps TRBD2 (6 bases). V lost 0 bases and J 4 bases, leaving 11 bases between the germline ends. Germline loops: CDR1 SGDLS, CDR2 YYNGEE. The CDR3 is made up of 15 amino acids. CDR3 protein: CASSVVGSRYNEQFF. In DNA, the CDR3 is TGTGCCAGCAGCGTAGTCGGGAGCAGGTACAATGAGCAGTTCTTC.